Each of the 2 T cell receptor beta chains below was sequenced from the same sample in a study of CD8+ T cells in alopecia areata. Investigators isolated RNA and reverse transcribed it into cDNA to act as the sequencing template. Assay: immunoSEQ multiplex PCR; the TCRdb copy retains only in-frame clones and omits some. The data show around 150,000 clones, with about 54% seen just once and about 4.5% held by the top ten. The sequencing sample was made of CD4+ T cells sorted from blood. The receptors were gathered from a human donor in good health.

This clone was seen more than once but under ten times. The chain couples TRBV29-1 to TRBJ2-1; 8 nucleotides match TRBD2. In germline, CDR1 is SQVTM, CDR2 ANQGSEA. V trimming: 3 bases; J trimming: 3 bases; junction bases outside the gene matches: 1. The CDR3 extends over 13 amino acids. The DNA of the CDR3 is TGCAGCGTTGATAGCGGGAACTACAATGAGCAGTTCTTC. This gives the protein CSVDSGNYNEQFF.

This clone was counted between two and nine times. J is TRBJ2-3 and V is TRBV10-3; no reliable D call. Germline V gives CDR1 ENHRY, CDR2 SYGVKD. The V end lost 10 bases, the J end lost 2 bases, and 10 bases lay between the germline ends. The CDR3 sequence is 12 residues long. The CDR3 loop is CATAFDTDTQYF. The DNA for the CDR3 is TGTGCCACCGCCTTTGACACAGATACGCAGTATTTT.